These 18 T cell receptor beta chains originate from one sample sequenced in a study of blood T cell repertoires in COVID-19 (dated by TCRdb to 2020 to 2021). Receptor libraries were prepared by the immunoSEQ multiplex PCR assay. TCRdb's version of the immuneACCESS table is confined to in-frame rearrangements and falls short of the full clone set. An unresolved V gene accounts for under half of the shortfall where checked; the remainder is of unknown origin. Present in this sample are roughly 190,000 clones, around 89% of which were seen just once. The ten top clones hold approximately 0.77% of the sample. Sequencing was performed on PBMCs or T cells enriched from blood (not recorded which). The receptor set was obtained from a woman under 30 who had recovered from COVID-19.

This sequence joins TRBV11-3 and TRBJ2-2; D is ambiguous. CDR1 is SGHNT and CDR2 is YENEEA in the germline V gene. The V end was cut by 5 bases, the J end by 1 base, with 8 bases between. The CDR3 is made up of 14 amino acids. CDR3 bases: TGTGCCAGCAGCCCGCGATTGAACACCGGGGAGCTGTTTTTT. It encodes CASSPRLNTGELFF.

The genes are TRBV7-3 and TRBJ1-6; a weak D match, TRBD1 (6 bases). This CDR3 comprises 14 residues. Trimming stripped 1 base from V and 8 bases from J, with 9 bases between. The V gene's germline CDR1 is SGHTA and CDR2 FQGTGA. In DNA, the CDR3 is TGTGCCAGCAGCTTAAGGCCAGGGGATTCACCCCTCCACTTT. Its protein is CASSLRPGDSPLHF.

The rearrangement uses TRBV2 and TRBJ2-3, with 10 bases fitting TRBD2. This CDR3 is built from 15 residues. The V gene end was trimmed by 6 bases and the J gene end by 2 bases; junction bases not matched to a gene: 5. From germline, CDR1 is SNHLY and CDR2 FYNNEI. Written as DNA, the CDR3 is TGTGCCAGCAGCGTTAGCGGGAGGCCCACAGATACGCAGTATTTT. This sequence encodes CASSVSGRPTDTQYF.

The count of this clone is one. The chain has TRBV9 and TRBJ1-2, with unresolved D. V was trimmed by 6 bases and J by 8 bases, leaving 20 bases between them. This CDR3 contains 14 residues. Germline assignment: CDR1 SGDLS and CDR2 YYNGEE. CDR3 in DNA: TGTGCCAGCACCAGGACGGACTTGGTGTTGGGCTACACCTTC. Amino acids: CASTRTDLVLGYTF.

V gene TRBV6-5 combines with J gene TRBJ1-5, with 8 bases fitting TRBD1. This CDR3 contains 15 residues. CDR1 and CDR2 (germline): MNHEY, SVGAGI. J was trimmed by 2 bases and V by 8 bases; bases with no gene match: 8. CDR3 loop: CASGPLGQGNQPQHF. CDR3 DNA sequence: TGTGCCAGCGGACCATTGGGACAGGGCAATCAGCCCCAGCATTTT.

The rearrangement joins TRBV10-3 to TRBJ1-2; 7 bases are a match to TRBD1. The J segment lost 3 bases and the V segment lost 6 bases, leaving 7 bases of the junction unmatched. The CDR3 is 14 amino acids. Germline V lookup: CDR1 ENHRY, CDR2 SYGVKD. The chain's CDR3 is CAIRGQAADYGYTF. CDR3 nucleotides: TGTGCCATCAGAGGACAGGCCGCGGACTATGGCTACACCTTC.

The rearrangement uses TRBV30 and TRBJ1-2; possibly TRBD1 for D (5 bases). Germline CDR1 and CDR2: GTSNPN and SVGIG (reference sequence). CDR3 size: 13 residues. Trimming cost V 1 base and J 7 bases, with 13 bases left between them. CDR3 DNA: TGTGCCTGGAGTGGACAGTTCTCTATTGGCTACACCTTC. Translated: CAWSGQFSIGYTF.

The chain combines TRBV15 with TRBJ1-3; a weak D match, TRBD1 (6 bases). This CDR3 spans 14 amino acids. Trimming stripped 5 bases from V and 1 base from J, with 9 bases between. Germline V CDR1 and CDR2: LNHNV, YYDKDF (reference sequence). The CDR3 DNA reads as TGTGCCACCAGCGAAGGGGGTTCTGGAAACACCATATATTTT. Translated, it gives CATSEGGSGNTIYF.

The chain is built from TRBV3-1 (or the pseudogene TRBV3-2) and TRBJ2-1; no reliable D call. V was pared by 4 bases and J by 3 bases, with 13 bases between. CDR3 length equals 15 residues. Per the germline V gene, CDR1 is LGHDT and CDR2 is YNNKEL (reference sequence). Written as DNA, the CDR3 is TGTGCCAGCAGCCCCCCCCAATTACTCTACAATGAGCAGTTCTTC. Translation gives CASSPPQLLYNEQFF.

CDR3 nucleotide sequence: TGCAGCGTTGCCGCGGGTTCTGAGACCCAGTACTTC. Its translation: CSVAAGSETQYF. V gene TRBV29-1 combines with J gene TRBJ2-5, with D perhaps TRBD2 (5 bases). Per the germline V gene, CDR1 is SQVTM and CDR2 is ANQGSEA. With 4 bases removed from V and 5 bases from J, the gap between germline ends came to 11 bases. The CDR3 runs 12 residues.

With regard to this clone: Additional DNA sequences in this sample encode the identical CDR3. This chain joins TRBV2 and TRBJ2-1; the match to TRBD2 covers 9 bases. The CDR3 loop spans 13 amino acids. V lost 7 bases, J lost 4 bases, and 2 bases stayed unmatched. Germline V gene sequence: CDR1 SNHLY, CDR2 FYNNEI. The CDR3 here is CASNSGSYNEQFF. CDR3 nucleotide sequence: TGTGCCAGCAATAGCGGGAGTTACAATGAGCAGTTCTTC.

This clone was detected once. This sequence joins TRBV5-6 and TRBJ2-7; 8 bases align to TRBD1. V dropped 1 base and J dropped 1; count of bases not matched to a gene: 4. The CDR3 covers 15 residues. Germline V gene data show CDR1 as SGHDT and CDR2 as YYEEEE. CDR3 DNA sequence: TGTGCCAGCAGCTTGTGGGGGACAGGATCCTACGAGCAGTACTTC. Protein product: CASSLWGTGSYEQYF.

This clone was seen a handful of times. This chain links TRBV7-3 with TRBJ1-3; D possibly corresponds to TRBD1 (6 bases). V was trimmed by 0 bases and J by 0 bases, leaving 6 bases between them. CDR1 is SGHTA and CDR2 is FQGTGA in the germline V gene. The CDR3 contains 15 residues. The CDR3 here is CASSLTGGSGNTIYF. CDR3 coding DNA: TGTGCCAGCAGCTTAACAGGGGGCTCTGGAAACACCATATATTTT.

The J gene is TRBJ2-1, the V gene TRBV7-2, with 12 positions matching TRBD1. V trimming: 0 bases; J trimming: 9 bases; junction bases outside the gene matches: 6. The germline CDR1 and CDR2 sequences are SGHTA and FQGNSA. The CDR3 runs to 16 residues. The CDR3 bases are TGTGCCAGCAGCTTAGCGCCGGGACAGGGGGCACGTGAGCAGTTCTTC. As protein: CASSLAPGQGAREQFF.

This clone has a single count. This chain connects TRBV9 to TRBJ2-1, with TRBD1 matching over 9 bases. V lost 5 bases and J lost 6; bases outside the gene matches: 9. Germline CDR1 SGDLS, CDR2 YYNGEE. The CDR3 loop spans 15 amino acids. The CDR3 region has the DNA TGTGCCAGCAGTAGAGGGGACAGGGCTGGCAATGAGCAGTTCTTC. Encoded protein: CASSRGDRAGNEQFF.

This clone was observed a few times. The chain is built from TRBV7-2 and TRBJ2-5, with a tentative D call TRBD2 (6 bases). CDR1 SGHTA and CDR2 FQGNSA come from the germline V gene. This CDR3 contains 15 residues. Trimming cost V 5 bases and J 7 bases, with 20 bases left between them. The CDR3 DNA sequence: TGTGCCAGCAGCCCCTTAGCGAGGGGACTGGGGACCCAGTACTTC. Amino acid sequence: CASSPLARGLGTQYF.

This sequence joins TRBV7-2 and TRBJ2-2, with TRBD2 matching 10 bases. Germline V gene sequence: CDR1 SGHTA, CDR2 FQGNSA. The CDR3 runs to 16 residues. After removal of 6 bases from V and 4 bases from J, the junction contained 8 bases not matched to a gene. In DNA, the CDR3 is TGTGCCAGCAGGTCACTAGCGGGAACTAGCACCGGGGAGCTGTTTTTT. It is translated as CASRSLAGTSTGELFF. Full variable domain (remainder filled in from reference TRBV7-2 and TRBJ2-2): GAGVSQSPSNKVTEKGKDVELRCDPISGHTALYWYRQSLGQGLEFLIYFQGNSAPDKSGLPSDRFSAERTGGSVSTLTIQRTQQEDSAVYLCASRSLAGTSTGELFFGEGSRLTVL.

The gene calls are TRBV9 and TRBJ2-7; 11 bases map to TRBD2. V shed 6 bases and J 0 bases; nucleotides not matched to a gene: 14. The CDR3 contains 18 residues. CDR1 is SGDLS and CDR2 is YYNGEE in the germline V gene. The CDR3 DNA is TGTGCCAGCACCTCCTCGACTAGCGGGATTCAACCCTCCTACGAGCAGTACTTC. This translates into CASTSSTSGIQPSYEQYF.